These T cell receptor beta chains were read from a single sample in a study of shared clonotypes between healthy human individuals. Assay used: immunoSEQ multiplex PCR; TCRdb lists only in-frame clones, some missing. The sample consists of millions of clones, roughly 91% of them appearing once. Sequences were obtained from naive CD8+ T cells from PBMCs. The receptors here all came from a man between 18 and 35 years old in good health. Some clones in this sample may be carry-over from other donors' samples. Each CDR3 is given without its conserved first and last residue.

j_call v_call cdr3_aa
TRBJ1-1 TRBV7-9 ASSLVPGEAF
TRBJ2-5 TRBV28 ASSHSLREQETQY
TRBJ1-1 TRBV7-9 ASSSQNTEAF
TRBJ2-7 TRBV5-1 ASSADTDYEQY
TRBJ2-7 TRBV19 ASSPAPAGYEQY
TRBJ2-7 TRBV5-1 ASSLGGASSYEQY
TRBJ2-1 TRBV6-1 ASKEGLPGGEQF
TRBJ2-7 TRBV6-5 ASSSLAGAPGEQY
TRBJ2-5 TRBV28 ASSPTGYQETQY
TRBJ2-7 TRBV6-5 ASSYNRDHYEQY
TRBJ2-7 TRBV5-1 ASSPQEGQGSEQY
TRBJ1-2 TRBV27 ASSPRGALNYGYT
TRBJ2-7 TRBV13 ASSADRGLDEQY
TRBJ2-7 TRBV16 ASSQPDTSYEQY
TRBJ2-7 TRBV30 AGTNGLEQY